This T cell receptor beta chain derives from a study of T cells after yellow fever vaccination. Study details: For low cell numbers, libraries were made with SMART-Seq v4 Ultra Low Input.

This CDR3 is 16 amino acids long. Trimming shortened V by 4 bases and J by 1 base, and 15 bases separated the two germline ends. CDR1 is SGHAT, CDR2 FQNNGV, per germline. As TCR cDNA was made by 5'RACE template switching, a universal primer site and UMIs were added. TCRdb itself ran the 5' RACE reads through MiXCR, one entry per CDR3 protein. The table lists about 430,000 distinct CDR3 sequences, approximately 18% of them singletons. The source of this sequence is a man aged 18 to 30 who received the YFV17D yellow fever vaccine. This chain connects TRBV11-2 to TRBJ2-3; D gene unclear. The material was PBMCs, obtained before the yellow fever booster vaccination. CDR3 DNA sequence: TGTGCCAGCAGCTGGGGTCTGGTTGGGGGCACAGATACGCAGTATTTT. Protein: CASSWGLVGGTDTQYF.